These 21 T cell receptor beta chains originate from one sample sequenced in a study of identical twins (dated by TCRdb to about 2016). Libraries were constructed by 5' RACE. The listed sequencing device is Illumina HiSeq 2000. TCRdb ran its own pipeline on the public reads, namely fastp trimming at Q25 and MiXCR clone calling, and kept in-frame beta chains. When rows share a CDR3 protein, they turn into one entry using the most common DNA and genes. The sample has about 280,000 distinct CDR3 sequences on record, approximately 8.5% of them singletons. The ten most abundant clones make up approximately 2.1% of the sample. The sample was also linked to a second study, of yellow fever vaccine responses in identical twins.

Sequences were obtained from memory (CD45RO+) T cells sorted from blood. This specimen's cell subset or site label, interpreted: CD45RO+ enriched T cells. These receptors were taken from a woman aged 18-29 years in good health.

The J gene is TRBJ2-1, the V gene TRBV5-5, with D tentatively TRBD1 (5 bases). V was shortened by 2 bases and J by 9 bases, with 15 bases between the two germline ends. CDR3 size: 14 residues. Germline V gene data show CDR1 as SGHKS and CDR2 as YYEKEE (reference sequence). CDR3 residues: CASSFEYTGIEQFF. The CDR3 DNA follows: TGTGCCAGCAGCTTTGAATATACAGGCATTGAGCAGTTCTTC.

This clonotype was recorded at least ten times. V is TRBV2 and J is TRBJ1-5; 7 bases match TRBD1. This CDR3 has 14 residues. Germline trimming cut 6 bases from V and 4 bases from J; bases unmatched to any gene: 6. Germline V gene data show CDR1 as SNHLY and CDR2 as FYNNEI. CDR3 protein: CASRRDSGNQPQHF. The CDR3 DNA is TGTGCCAGCAGACGGGACAGCGGAAATCAGCCCCAGCATTTT.

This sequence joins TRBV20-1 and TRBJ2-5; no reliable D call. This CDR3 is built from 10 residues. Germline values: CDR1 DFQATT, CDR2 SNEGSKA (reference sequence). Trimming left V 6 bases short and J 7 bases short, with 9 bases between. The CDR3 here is CSALVATQYF. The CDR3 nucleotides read TGCAGTGCGCTCGTAGCGACCCAGTACTTC.

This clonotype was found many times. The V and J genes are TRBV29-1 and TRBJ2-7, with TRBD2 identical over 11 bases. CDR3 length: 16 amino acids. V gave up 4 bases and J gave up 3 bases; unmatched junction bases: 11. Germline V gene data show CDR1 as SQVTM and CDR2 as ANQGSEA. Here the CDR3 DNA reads TGCAGCGTTGCGGTAGCGGGGGGGCTACAGAACTACGAGCAGTACGTC. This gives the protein CSVAVAGGLQNYEQYV.

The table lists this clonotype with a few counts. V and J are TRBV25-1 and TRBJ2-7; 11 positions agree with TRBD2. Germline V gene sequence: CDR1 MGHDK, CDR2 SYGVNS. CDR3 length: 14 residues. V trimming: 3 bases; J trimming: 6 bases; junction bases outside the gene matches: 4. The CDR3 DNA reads TGTGCCAGCAGTGACCTAGCGGGAGGCTTCGAGCAGTACTTC. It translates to CASSDLAGGFEQYF.

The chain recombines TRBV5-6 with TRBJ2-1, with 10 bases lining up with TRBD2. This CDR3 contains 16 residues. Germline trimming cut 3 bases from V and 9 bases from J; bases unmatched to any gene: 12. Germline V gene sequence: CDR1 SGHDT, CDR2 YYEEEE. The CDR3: CASSWVSSGRAGEQFF. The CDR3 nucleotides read TGTGCCAGCAGCTGGGTTAGCAGCGGGAGGGCGGGTGAGCAGTTCTTC.

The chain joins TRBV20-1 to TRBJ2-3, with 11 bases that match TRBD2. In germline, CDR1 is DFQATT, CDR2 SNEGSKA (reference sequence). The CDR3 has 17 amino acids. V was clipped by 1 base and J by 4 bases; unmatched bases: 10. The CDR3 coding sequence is TGCAGTGCTAGAGTAGCGGGGGGGCCGGGGAGGGCAGATACGCAGTATTTT. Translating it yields CSARVAGGPGRADTQYF.

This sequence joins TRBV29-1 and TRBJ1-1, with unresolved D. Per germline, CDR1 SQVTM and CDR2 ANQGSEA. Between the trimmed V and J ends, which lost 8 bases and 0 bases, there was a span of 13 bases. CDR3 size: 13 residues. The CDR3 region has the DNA TGCAGCCTCGCGGACGCAATGAACACTGAAGCTTTCTTT. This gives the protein CSLADAMNTEAFF.

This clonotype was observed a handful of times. As DNA, the CDR3 is TGTGCCAGCACCAAACAGGGAGGCTACAATGAGCAGTTCTTC. It codes for CASTKQGGYNEQFF. The chain links TRBV6-1 to TRBJ2-1; D may match TRBD1 or TRBD2 (6 bases each). The length of the CDR3 is 14 residues. The germline gives CDR1 MNHNS, CDR2 SASEGT. Trimming took 7 bases from V and 3 from J, leaving 13 bases between them.

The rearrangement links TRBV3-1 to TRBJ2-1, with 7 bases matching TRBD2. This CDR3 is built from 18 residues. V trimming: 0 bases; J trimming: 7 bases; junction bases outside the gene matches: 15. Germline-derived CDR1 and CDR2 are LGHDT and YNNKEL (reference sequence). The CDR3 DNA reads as TGTGCCAGCAGCCAAGAGACTGGGGCATGGCCAGCGGGGAATGAGCAGTTCTTC. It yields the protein CASSQETGAWPAGNEQFF.

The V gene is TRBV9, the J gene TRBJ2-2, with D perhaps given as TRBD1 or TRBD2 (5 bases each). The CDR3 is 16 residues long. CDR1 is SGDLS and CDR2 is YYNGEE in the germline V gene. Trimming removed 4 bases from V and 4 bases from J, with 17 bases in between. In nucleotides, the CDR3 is TGTGCCAGCAGCTACGGCGGCCCAGGGAGCACCGGGGAGCTGTTTTTT. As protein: CASSYGGPGSTGELFF. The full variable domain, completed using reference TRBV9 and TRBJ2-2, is DSGVTQTPKHLITATGQRVTLRCSPRSGDLSVYWYQQSLDQGLQFLIQYYNGEERAKGNILERFSAQQFPDLHSELNLSSLELGDSALYFCASSYGGPGSTGELFFGEGSRLTVL.

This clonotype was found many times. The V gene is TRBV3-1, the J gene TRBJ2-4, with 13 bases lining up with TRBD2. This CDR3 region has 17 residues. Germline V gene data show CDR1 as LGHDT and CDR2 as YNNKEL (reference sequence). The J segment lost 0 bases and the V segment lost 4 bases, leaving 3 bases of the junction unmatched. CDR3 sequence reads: CASSLGLAGLAKNIQYF. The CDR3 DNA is TGTGCCAGCAGCCTGGGACTAGCGGGACTAGCCAAAAACATTCAGTACTTC.

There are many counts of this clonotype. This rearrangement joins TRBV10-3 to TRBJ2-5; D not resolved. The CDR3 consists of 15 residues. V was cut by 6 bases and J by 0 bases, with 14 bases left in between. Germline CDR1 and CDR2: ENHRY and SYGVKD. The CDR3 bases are TGTGCCATCAGCGACCTACCGACGTACCAAGAGACCCAGTACTTC. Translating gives CAISDLPTYQETQYF.

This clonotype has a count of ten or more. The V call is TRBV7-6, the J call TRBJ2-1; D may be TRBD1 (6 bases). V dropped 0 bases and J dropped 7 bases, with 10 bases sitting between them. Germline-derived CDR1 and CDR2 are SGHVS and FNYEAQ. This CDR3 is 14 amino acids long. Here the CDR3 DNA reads TGTGCCAGCAGCTTAGCGCAAGGGGGAAATGAGCAGTTCTTC. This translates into CASSLAQGGNEQFF.

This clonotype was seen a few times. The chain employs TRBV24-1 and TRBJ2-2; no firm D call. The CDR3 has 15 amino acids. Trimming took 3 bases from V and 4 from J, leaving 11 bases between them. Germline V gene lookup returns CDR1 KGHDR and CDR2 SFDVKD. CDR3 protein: CATSDRQSPTGELFF. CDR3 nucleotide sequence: TGTGCCACCAGTGATCGTCAGAGCCCCACCGGGGAGCTGTTTTTT.

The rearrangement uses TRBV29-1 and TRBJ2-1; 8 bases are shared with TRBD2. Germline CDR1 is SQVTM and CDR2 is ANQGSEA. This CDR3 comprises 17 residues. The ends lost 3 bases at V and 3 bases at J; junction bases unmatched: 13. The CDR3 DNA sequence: TGCAGCGTTGAGGGGGTCAGGACTAGCCCTAGCTACAATGAGCAGTTCTTC. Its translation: CSVEGVRTSPSYNEQFF.

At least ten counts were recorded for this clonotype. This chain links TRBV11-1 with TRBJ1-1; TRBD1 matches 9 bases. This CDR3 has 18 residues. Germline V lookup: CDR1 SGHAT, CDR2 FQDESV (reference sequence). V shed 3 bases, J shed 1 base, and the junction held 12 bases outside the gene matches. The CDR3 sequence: CASSLGRDRVKQNTEAFF. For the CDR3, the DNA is TGTGCCAGCAGCTTGGGCCGGGACAGGGTGAAGCAGAACACTGAAGCTTTCTTT.

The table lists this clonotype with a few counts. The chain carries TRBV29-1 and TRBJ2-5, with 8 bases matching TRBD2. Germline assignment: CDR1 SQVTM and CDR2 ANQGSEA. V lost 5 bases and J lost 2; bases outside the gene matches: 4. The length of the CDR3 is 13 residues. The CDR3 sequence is CSVPASGQETQYF. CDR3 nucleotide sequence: TGCAGCGTTCCCGCTAGCGGGCAAGAGACCCAGTACTTC. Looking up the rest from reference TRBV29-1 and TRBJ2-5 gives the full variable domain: SAVISQKPSRDICQRGTSLTIQCQVDSQVTMMFWYRQQPGQSLTLIATANQGSEATYESGFVIDKFPISRPNLTFSTLTVSNMSPEDSSIYLCSVPASGQETQYFGPGTRLLVL.

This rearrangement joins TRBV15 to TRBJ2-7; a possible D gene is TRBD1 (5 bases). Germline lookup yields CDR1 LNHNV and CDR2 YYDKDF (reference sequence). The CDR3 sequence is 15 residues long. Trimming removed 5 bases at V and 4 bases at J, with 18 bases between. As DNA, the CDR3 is TGTGCCACCAGCCCACCTGGGGCGAGCGCGTACGAGCAGTACTTC. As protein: CATSPPGASAYEQYF.

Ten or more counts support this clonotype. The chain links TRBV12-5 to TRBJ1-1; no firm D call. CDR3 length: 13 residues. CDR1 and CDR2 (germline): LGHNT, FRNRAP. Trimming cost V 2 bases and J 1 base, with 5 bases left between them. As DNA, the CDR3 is TGTGCTAGTGGTTTGTCCCCGAACACTGAAGCTTTCTTT. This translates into CASGLSPNTEAFF.

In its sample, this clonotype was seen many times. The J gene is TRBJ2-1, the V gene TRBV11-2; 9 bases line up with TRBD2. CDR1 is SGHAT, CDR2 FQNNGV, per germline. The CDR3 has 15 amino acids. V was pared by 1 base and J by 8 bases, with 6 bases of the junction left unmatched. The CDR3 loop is CASSLGAGGPYEQFF. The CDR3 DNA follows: TGTGCCAGCAGCTTAGGGGCGGGAGGGCCCTATGAGCAGTTCTTC.